The text below deals with one T cell receptor (beta chain). This entry is derived from a study of blood T cell repertoires in COVID-19. Study processing details: Counts of nucleated cells, estimated from reference gene primer amplification, were obtained. Assay used: immunoSEQ multiplex PCR; TCRdb lists only in-frame clones, some missing. From that table come the V and J calls and clone size; the DNA was used to work out D and trimming. Of 30,000 or so clones listed, roughly nine tenths were seen once; the top ten hold approximately 25%. Germline V CDR1 and CDR2: SNHLY, FYNNEI. The CDR3 runs to 14 residues. J gave up 4 bases and V 8 bases, and 9 bases lay outside the gene matches.

This rearrangement joins TRBV2 to TRBJ1-2, with 8 bases that match TRBD1. Sequencing was done on a sample of peripheral blood. The sequence was collected from a human donor with active COVID-19. The donor label of this sample is uncertain. The CDR3 DNA follows: TGTGCCAGCGTACTAAACAGGGGGGTCTATGGCTACACCTTC. This encodes CASVLNRGVYGYTF. Filled out from reference TRBV2 and TRBJ1-2, the complete variable domain reads EPEVTQTPSHQVTQMGQEVILRCVPISNHLYFYWYRQILGQKVEFLVSFYNNEISEKSEIFDDQFSVERPDGSNFTLKIRSTKLEDSAMYFCASVLNRGVYGYTFGSGTRLTVV.